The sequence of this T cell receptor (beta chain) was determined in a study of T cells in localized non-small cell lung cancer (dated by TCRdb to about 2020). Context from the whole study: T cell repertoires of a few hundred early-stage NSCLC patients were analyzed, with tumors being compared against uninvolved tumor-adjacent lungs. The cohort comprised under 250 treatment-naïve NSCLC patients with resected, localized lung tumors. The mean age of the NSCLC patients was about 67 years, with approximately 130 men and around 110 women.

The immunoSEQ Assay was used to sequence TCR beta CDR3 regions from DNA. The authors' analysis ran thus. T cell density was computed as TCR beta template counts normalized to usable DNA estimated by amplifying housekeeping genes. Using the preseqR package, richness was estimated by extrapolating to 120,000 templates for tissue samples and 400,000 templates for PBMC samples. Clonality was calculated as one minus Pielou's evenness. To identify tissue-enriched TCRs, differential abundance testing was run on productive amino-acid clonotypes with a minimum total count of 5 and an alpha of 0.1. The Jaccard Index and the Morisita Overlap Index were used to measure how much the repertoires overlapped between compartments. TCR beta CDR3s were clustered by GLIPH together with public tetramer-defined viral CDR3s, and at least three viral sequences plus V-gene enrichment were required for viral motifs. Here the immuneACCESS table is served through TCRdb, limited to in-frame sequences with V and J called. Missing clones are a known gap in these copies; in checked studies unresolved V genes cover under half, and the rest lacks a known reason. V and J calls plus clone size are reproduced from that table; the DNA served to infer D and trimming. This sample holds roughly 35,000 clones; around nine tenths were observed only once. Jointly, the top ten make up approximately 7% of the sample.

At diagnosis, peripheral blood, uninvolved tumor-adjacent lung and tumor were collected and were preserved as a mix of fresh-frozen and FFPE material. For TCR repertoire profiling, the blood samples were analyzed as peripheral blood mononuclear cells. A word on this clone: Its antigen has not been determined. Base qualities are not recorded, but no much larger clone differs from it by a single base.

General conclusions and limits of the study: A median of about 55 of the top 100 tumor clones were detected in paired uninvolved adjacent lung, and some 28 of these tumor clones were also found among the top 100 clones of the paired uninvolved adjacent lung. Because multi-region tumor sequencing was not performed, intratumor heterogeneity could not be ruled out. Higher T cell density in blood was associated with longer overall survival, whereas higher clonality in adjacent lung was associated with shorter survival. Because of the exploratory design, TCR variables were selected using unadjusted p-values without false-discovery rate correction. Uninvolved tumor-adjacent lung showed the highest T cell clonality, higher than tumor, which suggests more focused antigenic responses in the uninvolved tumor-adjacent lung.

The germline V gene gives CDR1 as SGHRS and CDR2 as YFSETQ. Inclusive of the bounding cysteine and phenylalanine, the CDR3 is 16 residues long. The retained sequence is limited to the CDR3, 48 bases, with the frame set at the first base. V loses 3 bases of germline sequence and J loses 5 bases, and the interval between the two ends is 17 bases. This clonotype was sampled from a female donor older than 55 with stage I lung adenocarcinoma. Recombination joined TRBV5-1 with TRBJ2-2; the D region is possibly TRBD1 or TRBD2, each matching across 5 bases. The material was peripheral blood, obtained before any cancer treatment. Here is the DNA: TGCGCCAGCAGCTGGGGATCGAGGGGAGCGACCGGGGAGCTGTTTTTT. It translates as CASSWGSRGATGELFF.